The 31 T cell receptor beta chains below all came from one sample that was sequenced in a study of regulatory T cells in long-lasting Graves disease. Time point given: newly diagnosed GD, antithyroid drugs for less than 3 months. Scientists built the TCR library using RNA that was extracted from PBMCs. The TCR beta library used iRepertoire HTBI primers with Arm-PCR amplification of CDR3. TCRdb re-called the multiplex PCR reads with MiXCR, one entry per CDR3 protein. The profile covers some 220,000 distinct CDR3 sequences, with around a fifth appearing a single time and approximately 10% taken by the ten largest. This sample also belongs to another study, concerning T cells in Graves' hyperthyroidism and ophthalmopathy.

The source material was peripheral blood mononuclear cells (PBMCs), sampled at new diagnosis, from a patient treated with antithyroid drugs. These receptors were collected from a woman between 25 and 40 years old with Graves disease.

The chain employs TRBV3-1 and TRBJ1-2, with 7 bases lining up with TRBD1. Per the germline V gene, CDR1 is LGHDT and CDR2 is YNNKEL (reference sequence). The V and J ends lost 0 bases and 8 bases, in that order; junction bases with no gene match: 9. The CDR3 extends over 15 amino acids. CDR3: CASSQERGQLGGYTF. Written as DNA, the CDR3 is TGTGCCAGCAGCCAAGAGAGGGGACAGCTAGGCGGCTACACCTTC.

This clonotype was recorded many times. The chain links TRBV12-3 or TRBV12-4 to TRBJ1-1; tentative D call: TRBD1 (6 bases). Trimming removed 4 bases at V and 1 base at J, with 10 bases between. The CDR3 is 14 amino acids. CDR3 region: CASSSHRANTEAFF. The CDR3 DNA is TGTGCCAGCAGTTCTCACAGGGCGAACACTGAAGCTTTCTTT.

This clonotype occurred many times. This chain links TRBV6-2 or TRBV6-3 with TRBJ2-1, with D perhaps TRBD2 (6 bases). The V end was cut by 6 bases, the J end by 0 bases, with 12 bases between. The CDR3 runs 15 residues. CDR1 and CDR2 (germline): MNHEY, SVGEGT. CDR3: CASSPLGGSYNEQFF. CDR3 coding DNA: TGTGCCAGCAGCCCCTTGGGGGGCTCCTACAATGAGCAGTTCTTC.

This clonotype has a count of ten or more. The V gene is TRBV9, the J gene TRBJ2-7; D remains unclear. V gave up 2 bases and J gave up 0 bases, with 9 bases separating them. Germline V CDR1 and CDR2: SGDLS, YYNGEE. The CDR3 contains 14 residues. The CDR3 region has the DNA TGTGCCAGCAGCGTTACACTTAGCTCCTACGAGCAGTACTTC. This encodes CASSVTLSSYEQYF. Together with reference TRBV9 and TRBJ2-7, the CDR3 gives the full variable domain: DSGVTQTPKHLITATGQRVTLRCSPRSGDLSVYWYQQSLDQGLQFLIQYYNGEERAKGNILERFSAQQFPDLHSELNLSSLELGDSALYFCASSVTLSSYEQYFGPGTRLTVT.

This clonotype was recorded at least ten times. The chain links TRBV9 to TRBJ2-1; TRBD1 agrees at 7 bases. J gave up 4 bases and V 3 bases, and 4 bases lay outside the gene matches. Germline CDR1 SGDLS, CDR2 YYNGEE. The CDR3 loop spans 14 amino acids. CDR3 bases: TGTGCCAGCAGCGAGGGGGCAGGGTACAATGAGCAGTTCTTC. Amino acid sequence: CASSEGAGYNEQFF.

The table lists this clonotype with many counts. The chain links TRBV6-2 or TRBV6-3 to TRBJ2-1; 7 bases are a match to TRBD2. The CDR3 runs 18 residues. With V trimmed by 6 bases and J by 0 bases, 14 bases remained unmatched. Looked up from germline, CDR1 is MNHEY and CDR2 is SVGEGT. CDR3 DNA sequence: TGTGCCAGCAGGGAGAGGGAGCGGGGCCCCAGCTCCTACAATGAGCAGTTCTTC. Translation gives CASRERERGPSSYNEQFF.

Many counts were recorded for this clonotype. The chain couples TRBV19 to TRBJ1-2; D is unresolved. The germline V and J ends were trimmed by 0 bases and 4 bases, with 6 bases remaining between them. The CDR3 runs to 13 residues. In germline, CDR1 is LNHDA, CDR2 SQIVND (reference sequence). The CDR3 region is CASSIDRTYGYTF. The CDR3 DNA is TGTGCCAGTAGTATAGATCGTACCTATGGCTACACCTTC.

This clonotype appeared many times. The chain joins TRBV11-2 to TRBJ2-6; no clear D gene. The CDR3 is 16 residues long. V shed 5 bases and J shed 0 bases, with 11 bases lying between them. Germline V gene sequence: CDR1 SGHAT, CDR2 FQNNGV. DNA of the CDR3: TGTGCCAGCAGCCCGGGTAGGGCCTCTGGGGCCAACGTCCTGACTTTC. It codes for CASSPGRASGANVLTF.

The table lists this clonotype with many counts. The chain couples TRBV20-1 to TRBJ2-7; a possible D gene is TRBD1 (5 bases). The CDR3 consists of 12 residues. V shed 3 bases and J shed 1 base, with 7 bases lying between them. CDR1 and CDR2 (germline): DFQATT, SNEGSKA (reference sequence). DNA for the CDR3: TGCAGTGCTAGGACAGAATCCTACGAGCAGTACTTC. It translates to CSARTESYEQYF.

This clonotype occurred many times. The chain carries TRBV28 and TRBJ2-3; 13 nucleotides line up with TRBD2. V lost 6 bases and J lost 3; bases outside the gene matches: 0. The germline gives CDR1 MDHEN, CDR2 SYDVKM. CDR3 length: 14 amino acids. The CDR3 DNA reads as TGTGCCAGCAGACTAGCGGGAGGGACAGATACGCAGTATTTT. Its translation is CASRLAGGTDTQYF.

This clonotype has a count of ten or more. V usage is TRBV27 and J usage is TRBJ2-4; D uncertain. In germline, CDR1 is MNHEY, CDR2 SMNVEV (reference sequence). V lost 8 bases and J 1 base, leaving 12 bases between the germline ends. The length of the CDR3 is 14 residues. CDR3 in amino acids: CASSIGWAKNIQYF. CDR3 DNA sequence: TGTGCCAGCTCTATTGGGTGGGCCAAAAACATTCAGTACTTC.

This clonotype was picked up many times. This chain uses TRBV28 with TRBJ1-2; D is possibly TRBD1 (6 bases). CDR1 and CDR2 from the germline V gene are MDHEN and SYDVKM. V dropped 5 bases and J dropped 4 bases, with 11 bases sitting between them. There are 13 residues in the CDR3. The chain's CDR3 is CASSKGDRYGYTF. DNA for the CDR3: TGTGCCAGCAGTAAGGGGGATCGCTATGGCTACACCTTC.

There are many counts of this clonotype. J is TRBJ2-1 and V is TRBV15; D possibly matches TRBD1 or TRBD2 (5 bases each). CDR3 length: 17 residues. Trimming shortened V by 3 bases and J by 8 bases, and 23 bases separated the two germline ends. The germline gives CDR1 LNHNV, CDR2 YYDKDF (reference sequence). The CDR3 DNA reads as TGTGCCACCAGCAGTTGGGCTGGCCCCGGGGCTTCGCATGAGCAGTTCTTC. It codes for CATSSWAGPGASHEQFF.

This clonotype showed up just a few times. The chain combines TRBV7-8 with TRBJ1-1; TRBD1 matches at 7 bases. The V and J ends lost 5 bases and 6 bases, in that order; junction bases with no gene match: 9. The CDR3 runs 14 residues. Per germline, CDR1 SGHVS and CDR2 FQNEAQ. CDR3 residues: CASSIPDRVAEAFF. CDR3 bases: TGTGCCAGCAGCATTCCTGACAGGGTGGCTGAAGCTTTCTTT.

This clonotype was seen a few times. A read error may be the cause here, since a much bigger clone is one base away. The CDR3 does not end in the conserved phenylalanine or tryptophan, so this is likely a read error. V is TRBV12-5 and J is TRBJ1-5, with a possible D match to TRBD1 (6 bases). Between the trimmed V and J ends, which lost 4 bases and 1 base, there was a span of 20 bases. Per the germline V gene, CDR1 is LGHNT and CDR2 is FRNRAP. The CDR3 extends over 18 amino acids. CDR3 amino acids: CASGSPRERGVSNQPQHS. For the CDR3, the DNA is TGTGCTAGTGGTTCACCGAGAGAGAGGGGGGTGAGCAATCAGCCCCAGCATTCT.

CDR3 nucleotide sequence: TGTGCCTGGGGGCCTGGGGTAGGACTCGGGGGAGATACGCAGTATTTT. Translating gives CAWGPGVGLGGDTQYF. V usage is TRBV30 and J usage is TRBJ2-3; weak D call: TRBD2 (6 bases). Germline CDR1 is GTSNPN and CDR2 is SVGIG (reference sequence). Trimming took off 5 bases at V and 5 bases at J, with 23 bases between the two ends. CDR3 length: 16 amino acids.

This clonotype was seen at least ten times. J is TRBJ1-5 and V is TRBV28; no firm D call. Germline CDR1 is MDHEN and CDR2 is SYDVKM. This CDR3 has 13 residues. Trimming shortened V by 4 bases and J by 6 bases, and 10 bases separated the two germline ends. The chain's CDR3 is CASSYSGSQPQHF. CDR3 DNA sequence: TGTGCCAGCAGTTACAGCGGGTCTCAGCCCCAGCATTTT.

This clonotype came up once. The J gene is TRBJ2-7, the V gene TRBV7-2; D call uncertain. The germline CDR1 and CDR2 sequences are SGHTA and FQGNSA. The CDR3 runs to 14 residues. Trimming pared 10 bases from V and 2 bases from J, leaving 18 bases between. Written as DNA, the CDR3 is TGTGCCACCACCTCATGGACCGAAACCTACGAGCAGTACTTC. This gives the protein CATTSWTETYEQYF.

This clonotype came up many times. CDR3 amino acids: CASSPKRTGNTEAFF. CDR3 bases: TGTGCCAGCTCCCCAAAAAGGACAGGGAACACTGAAGCTTTCTTT. The J gene is TRBJ1-1, the V gene TRBV19; 7 bases are a match to TRBD1. Germline V lookup: CDR1 LNHDA, CDR2 SQIVND (reference sequence). V was pared by 9 bases and J by 1 base, with 11 bases of the junction left unmatched. The CDR3 loop spans 15 amino acids. The variable domain in full, completed from reference TRBV19 and TRBJ1-1, reads DGGITQSPKYLFRKEGQNVTLSCEQNLNHDAMYWYRQDPGQGLRLIYYSQIVNDFQKGDIAEGYSVSREKKESFPLTVTSAQKNPTAFYLCASSPKRTGNTEAFFGQGTRLTVV.

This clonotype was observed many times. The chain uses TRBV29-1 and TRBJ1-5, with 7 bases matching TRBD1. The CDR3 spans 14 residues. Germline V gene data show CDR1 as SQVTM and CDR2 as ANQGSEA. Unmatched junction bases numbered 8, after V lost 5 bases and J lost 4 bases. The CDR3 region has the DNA TGCAGCGTTTCAACAGGGGTTCCAAATCAGCCCCAGCATTTT. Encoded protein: CSVSTGVPNQPQHF.

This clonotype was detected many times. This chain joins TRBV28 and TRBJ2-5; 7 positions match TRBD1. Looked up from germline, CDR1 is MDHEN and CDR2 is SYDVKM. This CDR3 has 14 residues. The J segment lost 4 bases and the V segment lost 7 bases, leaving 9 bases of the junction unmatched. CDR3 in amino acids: CASTRQGVPETQYF. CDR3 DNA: TGTGCCAGCACCCGACAGGGAGTCCCAGAGACCCAGTACTTC.

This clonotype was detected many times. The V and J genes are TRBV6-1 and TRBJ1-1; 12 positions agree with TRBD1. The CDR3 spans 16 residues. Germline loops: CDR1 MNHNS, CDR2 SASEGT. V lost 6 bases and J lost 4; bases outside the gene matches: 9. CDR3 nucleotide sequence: TGTGCCAGCAGGGGACAGGGGGCGAAAAGTTTCACTGAAGCTTTCTTT. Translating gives CASRGQGAKSFTEAFF.

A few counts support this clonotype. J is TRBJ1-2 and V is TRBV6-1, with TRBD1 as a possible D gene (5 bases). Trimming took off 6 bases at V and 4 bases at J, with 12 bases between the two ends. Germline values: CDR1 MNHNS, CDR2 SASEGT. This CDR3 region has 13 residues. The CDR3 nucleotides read TGTGCCAGCAGGCCCGGGGGTCTCTATGGCTACACCTTC. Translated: CASRPGGLYGYTF.

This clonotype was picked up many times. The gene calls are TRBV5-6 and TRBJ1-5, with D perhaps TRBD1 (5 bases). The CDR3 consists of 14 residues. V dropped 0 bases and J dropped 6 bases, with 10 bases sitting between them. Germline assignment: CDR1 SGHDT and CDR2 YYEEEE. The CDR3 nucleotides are TGTGCCAGCAGCTTGGGGGGGTTTGCTCAGCCCCAGCATTTT. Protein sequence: CASSLGGFAQPQHF.

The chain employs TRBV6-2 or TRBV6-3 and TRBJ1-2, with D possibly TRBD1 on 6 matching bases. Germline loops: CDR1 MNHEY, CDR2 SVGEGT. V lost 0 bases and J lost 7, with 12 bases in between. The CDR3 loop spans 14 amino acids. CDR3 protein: CASSYSGHPGGYTF. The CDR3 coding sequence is TGTGCCAGCAGTTACTCGGGACATCCGGGTGGCTACACCTTC.

This CDR3 reads CASSENPDTQYF. The CDR3 bases are TGTGCCAGCAGTGAAAATCCGGATACGCAGTATTTT. The V gene is TRBV25-1, the J gene TRBJ2-3; D is unresolved. This CDR3 is 12 amino acids long. Between the trimmed V and J ends, which lost 2 bases and 6 bases, there was a span of 6 bases. Germline V CDR1 and CDR2: MGHDK, SYGVNS.

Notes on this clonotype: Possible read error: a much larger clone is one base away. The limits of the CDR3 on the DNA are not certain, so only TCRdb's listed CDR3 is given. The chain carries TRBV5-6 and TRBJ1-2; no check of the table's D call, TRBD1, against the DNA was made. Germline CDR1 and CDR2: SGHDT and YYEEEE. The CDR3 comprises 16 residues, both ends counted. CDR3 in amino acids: CASSFGQGALEYGHTF.

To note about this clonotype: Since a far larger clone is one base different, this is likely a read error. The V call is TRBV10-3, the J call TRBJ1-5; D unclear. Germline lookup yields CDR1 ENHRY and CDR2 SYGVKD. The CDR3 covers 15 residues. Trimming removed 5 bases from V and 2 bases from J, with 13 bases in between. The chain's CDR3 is CAISFMAFGNQPQHF. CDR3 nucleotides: TGTGCCATCAGTTTTATGGCTTTTGGCAATCAGCCCCAGCATTTT.

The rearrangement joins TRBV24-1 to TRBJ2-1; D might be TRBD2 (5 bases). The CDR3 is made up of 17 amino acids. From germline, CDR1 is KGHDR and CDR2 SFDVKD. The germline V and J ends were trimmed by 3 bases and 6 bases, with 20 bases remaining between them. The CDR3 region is CATSDASGSRRINEQFF. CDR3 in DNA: TGTGCCACCAGTGATGCCTCGGGGAGCAGGCGGATCAATGAGCAGTTCTTC.

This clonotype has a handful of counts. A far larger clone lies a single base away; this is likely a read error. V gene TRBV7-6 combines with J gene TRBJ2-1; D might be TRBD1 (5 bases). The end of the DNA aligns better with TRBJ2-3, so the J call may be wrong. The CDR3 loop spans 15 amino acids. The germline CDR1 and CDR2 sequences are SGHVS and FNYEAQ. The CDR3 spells CASSLWQGWPDAQYF. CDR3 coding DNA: TGTGCCAGCAGCTTGTGGCAGGGTTGGCCAGATGCGCAGTATTTT.

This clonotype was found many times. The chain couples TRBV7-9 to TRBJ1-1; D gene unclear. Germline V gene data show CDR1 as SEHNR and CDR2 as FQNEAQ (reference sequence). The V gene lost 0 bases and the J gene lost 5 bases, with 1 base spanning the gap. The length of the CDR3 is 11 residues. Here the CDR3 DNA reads TGTGCCAGCAGCTTAGCGACTGAAGCTTTCTTT. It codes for CASSLATEAFF.